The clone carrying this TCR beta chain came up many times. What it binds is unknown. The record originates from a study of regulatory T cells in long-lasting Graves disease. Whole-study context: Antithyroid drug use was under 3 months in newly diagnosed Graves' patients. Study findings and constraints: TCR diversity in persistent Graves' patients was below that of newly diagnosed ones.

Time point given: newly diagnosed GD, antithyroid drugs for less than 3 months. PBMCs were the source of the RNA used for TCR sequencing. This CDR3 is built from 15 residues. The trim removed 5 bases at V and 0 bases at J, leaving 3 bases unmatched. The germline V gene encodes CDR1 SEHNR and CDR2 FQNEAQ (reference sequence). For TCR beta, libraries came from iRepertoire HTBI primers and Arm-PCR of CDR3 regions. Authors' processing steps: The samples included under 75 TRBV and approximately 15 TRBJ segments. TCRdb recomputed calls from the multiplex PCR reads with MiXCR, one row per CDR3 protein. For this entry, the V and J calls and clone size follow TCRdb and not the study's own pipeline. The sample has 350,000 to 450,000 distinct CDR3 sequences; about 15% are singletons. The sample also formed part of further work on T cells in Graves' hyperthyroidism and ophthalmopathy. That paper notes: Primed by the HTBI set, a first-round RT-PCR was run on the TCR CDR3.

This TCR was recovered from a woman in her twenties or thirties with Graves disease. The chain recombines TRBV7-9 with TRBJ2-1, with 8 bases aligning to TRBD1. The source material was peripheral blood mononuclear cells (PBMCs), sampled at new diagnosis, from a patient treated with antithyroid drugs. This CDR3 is CASSRQGLSYNEQFF. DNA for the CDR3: TGTGCCAGCAGCCGACAGGGGCTCTCCTACAATGAGCAGTTCTTC.